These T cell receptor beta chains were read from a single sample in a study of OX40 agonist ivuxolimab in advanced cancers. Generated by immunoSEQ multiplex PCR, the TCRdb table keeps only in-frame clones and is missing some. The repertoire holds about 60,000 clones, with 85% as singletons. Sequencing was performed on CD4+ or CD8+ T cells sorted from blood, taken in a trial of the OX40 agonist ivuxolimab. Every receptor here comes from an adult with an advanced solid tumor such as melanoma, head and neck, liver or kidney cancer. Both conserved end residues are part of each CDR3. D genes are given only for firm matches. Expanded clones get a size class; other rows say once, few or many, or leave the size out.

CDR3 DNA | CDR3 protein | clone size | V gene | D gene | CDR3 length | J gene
TGTGCCAGTAGGGACAGGGTAGATGAGCAGTTCTTC | CASRDRVDEQFF | NA | TRBV19 | TRBD1 | 12 | TRBJ2-1
TGTGCCTGGAGTAGGACTGATGGTCGCACAGATACGCAGTATTTT | CAWSRTDGRTDTQYF | NA | TRBV30 | NA | 15 | TRBJ2-3
TGTGCCAGTAGTTTAACGACAGGAGAGACCCAGTACTTC | CASSLTTGETQYF | NA | TRBV19 | NA | 13 | TRBJ2-5
TGTGCCAGCAGCCGCGAACGGGGTGGTACTGAAGCTTTCTTT | CASSRERGGTEAFF | NA | TRBV5-4 | NA | 14 | TRBJ1-1
TGTGCCAGCAGTGACACAGGGGGCTCCTACGAGCAGTACTTC | CASSDTGGSYEQYF | NA | TRBV6-1 | TRBD1 | 14 | TRBJ2-7
TGTGCCAGCAGCAAAGATCGGGGAAGGAATGAGCAGTTCTTC | CASSKDRGRNEQFF | NA | TRBV21-1 | NA | 14 | TRBJ2-1
TGTGCCAGCAGCCTCTACTTGAATAGCAATCAGCCCCAGCATTTT | CASSLYLNSNQPQHF | few | TRBV7-2 | NA | 15 | TRBJ1-5
TGTGCCAGCAGCTTTCAGGGGGCTTTGAATTCACCCCTCCACTTT | CASSFQGALNSPLHF | NA | TRBV5-4 | TRBD1 | 15 | TRBJ1-6
TGTGCCAGCAGCAAAGAGCCTGCAAGCGGGAGCCAGGGGACCTACGAGCAGTACTTC | CASSKEPASGSQGTYEQYF | NA | TRBV21-1 | NA | 19 | TRBJ2-7
TGCGCCAGCAGCCAAGGGCAAGTCAAAGAGACCCAGTACTTC | CASSQGQVKETQYF | NA | TRBV4-1 | NA | 14 | TRBJ2-5
TGTGCCAGCAGTTATTCGGTTGCCTACGAGCAGTACTTC | CASSYSVAYEQYF | NA | TRBV6-6 | NA | 13 | TRBJ2-7
TGCGCCAGCAGCCAAGTTTCTAGCGGGGGGCTCACAGATACGCAGTATTTT | CASSQVSSGGLTDTQYF | NA | TRBV4-1 | TRBD2 | 17 | TRBJ2-3
TGTGCCAGCACCCTTATGGGGGTTCGGGACAATGAGCAGTTCTTC | CASTLMGVRDNEQFF | NA | TRBV28 | NA | 15 | TRBJ2-1
TGTGCCAGCAGTGAAGCGCGCGGGGGGGCCCGGCAAGATACGCAGTATTTT | CASSEARGGARQDTQYF | NA | TRBV2 | TRBD2 | 17 | TRBJ2-3
TGTGCCAGCATATGGGACCCGAACGACTATGGCTACACCTTC | CASIWDPNDYGYTF | NA | TRBV2 | NA | 14 | TRBJ1-2
TGTGCCAGCACCCTGGGGACGACAGATACGCAGTATTTT | CASTLGTTDTQYF | NA | TRBV2 | NA | 13 | TRBJ2-3
TGCGCCAGCAGCCAAGGGCTCCGGGACAGCACGCAGTATTTT | CASSQGLRDSTQYF | NA | TRBV4-1 | TRBD1 | 14 | TRBJ2-3
TGCGCCAGCAGCCAAGATCAACCGGGGGCCGATTACGAGCAGTACTTC | CASSQDQPGADYEQYF | NA | TRBV4-1 | NA | 16 | TRBJ2-7
TGCAGCGCGACTAGCGGGGAGGGGCAGTATTTT | CSATSGEGQYF | NA | TRBV29-1 | TRBD2 | 11 | TRBJ2-3
TGCGCCAGCCTCCTAGCGGGAGGGCCAGGGAATGAGCAGTTCTTC | CASLLAGGPGNEQFF | NA | TRBV10-2 | TRBD2 | 15 | TRBJ2-1
TGTGCCAGCAGTCCGGGACAGGGCCATGAAAAACTGTTTTTT | CASSPGQGHEKLFF | NA | TRBV6-4 | TRBD1 | 14 | TRBJ1-4
TGCGCCAGCAGCTTACAGGGGGCCGACACCGGGGAGCTGTTTTTT | CASSLQGADTGELFF | NA | TRBV5-1 | TRBD1 | 15 | TRBJ2-2
TGTGCCAGCAGGCAGGGGCTTTCCTACGAGCAGTACTTC | CASRQGLSYEQYF | NA | TRBV2 | NA | 13 | TRBJ2-7
TGTGCCAGTAGTATCCCGGGTCAGCCCTATGGCTACACCTTC | CASSIPGQPYGYTF | NA | TRBV19 | NA | 14 | TRBJ1-2
TGTGCCAGCATTACCTCCTACGAGCAGTACTTC | CASITSYEQYF | NA | TRBV6-5 | NA | 11 | TRBJ2-7
TGTGCCAGCAGTTTATCGTCTAGTCGGCAGTTCTTC | CASSLSSSRQFF | NA | TRBV27 | NA | 12 | TRBJ2-1
TGCAGTGCCCAGGGCGCAGGAGGCTACACCTTC | CSAQGAGGYTF | few | TRBV20-1 | NA | 11 | TRBJ1-2
TGCAGCGTCCACGGGACGCAGGGCTATGGCTACACCTTC | CSVHGTQGYGYTF | few | TRBV29-1 | NA | 13 | TRBJ1-2
TGTGCCAGCAGTTTGGAACAGGGACCCTACGAGCAGTACTTC | CASSLEQGPYEQYF | NA | TRBV27 | NA | 14 | TRBJ2-7
TGTGCCTTCCGTGACTGGAGTGGCCGCCGGGAGACCCAGTACTTC | CAFRDWSGRRETQYF | NA | TRBV30 | NA | 15 | TRBJ2-5
TGTGCCTCTACGGGGAACTACGAGCAGTACTTC | CASTGNYEQYF | NA | TRBV7-8 | NA | 11 | TRBJ2-7
TGTGCCAGCAGTGAAGCGCTTCAGGGTAGGGAAAAACTGTTTTTT | CASSEALQGREKLFF | NA | TRBV2 | NA | 15 | TRBJ1-4
TGTGCCAGCTCACTCCCCGTGGGCTATGGCTACACCTTC | CASSLPVGYGYTF | NA | TRBV18 | NA | 13 | TRBJ1-2
TGTGCCAGCAGCGTAGAGGGGCGAGAGACCCAGTACTTC | CASSVEGRETQYF | NA | TRBV9 | NA | 13 | TRBJ2-5
TGTGCCAGCAGCGAGGGGATTGGAGACCAAGAGACCCAGTACTTC | CASSEGIGDQETQYF | once | TRBV5-4 | NA | 15 | TRBJ2-5
TGTGCCAGCAGTTTCTCGTTTCGCGAGAATCAGCCCCAGCATTTT | CASSFSFRENQPQHF | NA | TRBV27 | NA | 15 | TRBJ1-5
TGTGCCAGCAGTTACGGGCCGGCCCAGGAGACCCAGTACTTC | CASSYGPAQETQYF | NA | TRBV6-5 | NA | 14 | TRBJ2-5
TGTGCCAGCAGTGATCGGGACCGTTTTGGTGGCTACACCTTC | CASSDRDRFGGYTF | NA | TRBV2 | NA | 14 | TRBJ1-2
TGTGCCAGCAGTGAGACTAGCGTATCCTACGAGCAGTACTTC | CASSETSVSYEQYF | NA | TRBV2 | TRBD2 | 14 | TRBJ2-7
TGCGCCAGCAGCCACCAACTAGCGGGCACTACCTACGAGCAGTACTTC | CASSHQLAGTTYEQYF | few | TRBV4-1 | TRBD2 | 16 | TRBJ2-7
TGCGCCAGCAGCCAGGGACAGCGGAATTCACCCCTCCACTTT | CASSQGQRNSPLHF | NA | TRBV4-1 | TRBD1 | 14 | TRBJ1-6
TGTGCCAGCAGCTTTTCACTGGTGGGTGAGCAGTTCTTC | CASSFSLVGEQFF | NA | TRBV7-3 | NA | 13 | TRBJ2-1
TGTGCCATCAGTGAGTCCTCATTCGGGGGGCTTACCTACGAGCAGTACTTC | CAISESSFGGLTYEQYF | NA | TRBV10-3 | NA | 17 | TRBJ2-7
TGCAGCGTTGAAGATCGAGGACGGTTGAACACTGAAGCTTTCTTT | CSVEDRGRLNTEAFF | NA | TRBV29-1 | NA | 15 | TRBJ1-1
TGTGCCAGCTCACCACCCAGTTTAAGCATGGGCGAGCAGTACTTC | CASSPPSLSMGEQYF | few | TRBV18 | NA | 15 | TRBJ2-7